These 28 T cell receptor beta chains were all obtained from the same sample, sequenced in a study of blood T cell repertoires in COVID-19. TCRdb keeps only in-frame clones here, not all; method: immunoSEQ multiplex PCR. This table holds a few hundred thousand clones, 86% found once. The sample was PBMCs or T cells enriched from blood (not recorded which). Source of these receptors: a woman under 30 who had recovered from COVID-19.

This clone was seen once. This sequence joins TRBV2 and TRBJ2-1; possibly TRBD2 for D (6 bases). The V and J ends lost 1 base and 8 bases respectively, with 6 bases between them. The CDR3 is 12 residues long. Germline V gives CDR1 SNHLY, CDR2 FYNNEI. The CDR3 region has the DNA TGTGCCAGCAGTGAAGGGGACTATGAGCAGTTCTTC. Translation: CASSEGDYEQFF.

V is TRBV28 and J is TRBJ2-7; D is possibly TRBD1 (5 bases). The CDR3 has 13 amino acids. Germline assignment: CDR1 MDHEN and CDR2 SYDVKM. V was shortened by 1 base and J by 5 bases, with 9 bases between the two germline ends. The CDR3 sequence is CASSLYWGDEQYF. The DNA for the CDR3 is TGTGCCAGCAGTTTATATTGGGGCGACGAGCAGTACTTC.

The CDR3 here is CASSLGGQNNSPLHF. The CDR3 coding sequence is TGTGCCAGCAGCTTGGGGGGCCAAAATAATTCACCCCTCCACTTT. This chain connects TRBV5-6 to TRBJ1-6; a possible D gene is TRBD1 (5 bases). The CDR3 has 15 residues. CDR1 SGHDT and CDR2 YYEEEE come from the germline V gene. V dropped 0 bases and J dropped 5 bases, with 9 bases sitting between them.

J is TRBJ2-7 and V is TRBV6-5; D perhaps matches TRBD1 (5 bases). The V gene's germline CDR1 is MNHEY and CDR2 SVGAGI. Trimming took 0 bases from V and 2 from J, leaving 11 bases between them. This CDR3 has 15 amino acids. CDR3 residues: CASSYSTDRTYEQYF. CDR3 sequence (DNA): TGTGCCAGCAGTTACTCGACAGACCGAACCTACGAGCAGTACTTC.

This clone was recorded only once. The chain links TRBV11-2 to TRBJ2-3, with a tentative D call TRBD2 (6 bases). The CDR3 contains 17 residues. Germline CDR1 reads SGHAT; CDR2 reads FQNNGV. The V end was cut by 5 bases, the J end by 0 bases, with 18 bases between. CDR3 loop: CASSPGEGLLSTDTQYF. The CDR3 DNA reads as TGTGCCAGCAGCCCGGGGGAAGGGTTACTTAGCACAGATACGCAGTATTTT.

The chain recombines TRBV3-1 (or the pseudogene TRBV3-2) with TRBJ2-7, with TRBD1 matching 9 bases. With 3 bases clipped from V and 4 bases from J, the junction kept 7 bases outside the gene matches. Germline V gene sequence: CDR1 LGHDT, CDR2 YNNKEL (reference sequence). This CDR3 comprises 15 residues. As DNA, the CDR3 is TGTGCCAGCAGCCAGTCGGACAGGGGAACGTACGAGCAGTACTTC. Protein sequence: CASSQSDRGTYEQYF.

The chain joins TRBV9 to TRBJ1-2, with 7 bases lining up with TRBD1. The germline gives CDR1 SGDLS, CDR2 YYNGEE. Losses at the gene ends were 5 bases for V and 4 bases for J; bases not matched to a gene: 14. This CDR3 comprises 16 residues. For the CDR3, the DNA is TGTGCCAGCAGTGACGACCCGGGACAGACTACCTATGGCTACACCTTC. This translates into CASSDDPGQTTYGYTF.

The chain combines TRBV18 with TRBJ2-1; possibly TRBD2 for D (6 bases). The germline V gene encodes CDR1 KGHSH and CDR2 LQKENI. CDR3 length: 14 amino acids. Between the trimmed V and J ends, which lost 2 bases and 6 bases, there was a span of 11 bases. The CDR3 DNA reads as TGTGCCAGCTCACCAGCTAGCGCGGGCAATGAGCAGTTCTTC. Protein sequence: CASSPASAGNEQFF.

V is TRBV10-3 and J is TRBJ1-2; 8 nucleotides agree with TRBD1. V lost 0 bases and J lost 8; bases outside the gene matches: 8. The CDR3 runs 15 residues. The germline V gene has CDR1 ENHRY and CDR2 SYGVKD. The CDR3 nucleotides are TGTGCCATCAGTGAGTCCGGACAGGGACGAGGGGGCTACACCTTC. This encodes CAISESGQGRGGYTF.

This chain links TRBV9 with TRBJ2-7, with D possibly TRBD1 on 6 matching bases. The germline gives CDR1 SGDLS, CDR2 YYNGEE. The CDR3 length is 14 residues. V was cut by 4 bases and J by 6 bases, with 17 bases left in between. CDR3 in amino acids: CASSSADSFGEQYF. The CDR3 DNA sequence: TGTGCCAGCAGCTCCGCGGACAGTTTCGGCGAGCAGTACTTC.

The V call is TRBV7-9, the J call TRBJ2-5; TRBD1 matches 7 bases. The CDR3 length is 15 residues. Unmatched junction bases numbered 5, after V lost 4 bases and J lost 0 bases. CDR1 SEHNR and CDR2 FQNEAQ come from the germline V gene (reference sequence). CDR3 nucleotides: TGTGCCAGCAGCTCCCAGGGGGTTGACCAAGAGACCCAGTACTTC. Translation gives CASSSQGVDQETQYF.

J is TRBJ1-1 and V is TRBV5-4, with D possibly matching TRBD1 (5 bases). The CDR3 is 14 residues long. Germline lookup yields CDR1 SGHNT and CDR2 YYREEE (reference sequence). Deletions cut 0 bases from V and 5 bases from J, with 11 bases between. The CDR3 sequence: CASSLAGVGTEAFF. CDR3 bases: TGTGCCAGCAGCTTGGCGGGGGTCGGGACTGAAGCTTTCTTT.

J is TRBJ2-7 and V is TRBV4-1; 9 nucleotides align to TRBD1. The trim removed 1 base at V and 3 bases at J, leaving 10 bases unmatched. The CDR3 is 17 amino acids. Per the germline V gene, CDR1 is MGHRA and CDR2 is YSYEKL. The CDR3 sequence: CASSQGLFETGGYEQYF. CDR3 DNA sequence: TGCGCCAGCAGCCAAGGTTTATTTGAGACAGGGGGCTACGAGCAGTACTTC.

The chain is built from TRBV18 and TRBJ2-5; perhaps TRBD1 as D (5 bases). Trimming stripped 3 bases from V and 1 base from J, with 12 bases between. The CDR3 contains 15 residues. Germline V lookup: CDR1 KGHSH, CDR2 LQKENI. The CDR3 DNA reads TGTGCCAGCTCACCTCGATCGACAGCCCAAGAGACCCAGTACTTC. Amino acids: CASSPRSTAQETQYF.

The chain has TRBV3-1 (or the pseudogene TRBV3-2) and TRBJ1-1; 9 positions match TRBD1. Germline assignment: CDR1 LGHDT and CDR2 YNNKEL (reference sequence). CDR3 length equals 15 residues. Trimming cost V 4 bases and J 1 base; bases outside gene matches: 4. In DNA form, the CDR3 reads TGTGCCAGCAGCCGACTGACAGGGGGGAACACTGAAGCTTTCTTT. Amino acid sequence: CASSRLTGGNTEAFF.

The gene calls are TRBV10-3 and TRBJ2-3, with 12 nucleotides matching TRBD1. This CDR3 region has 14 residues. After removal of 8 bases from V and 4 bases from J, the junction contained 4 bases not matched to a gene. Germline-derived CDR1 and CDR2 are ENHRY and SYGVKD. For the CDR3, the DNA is TGTGCCATCGCGGGACAGGGGGCCCCAGATACGCAGTATTTT. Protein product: CAIAGQGAPDTQYF.

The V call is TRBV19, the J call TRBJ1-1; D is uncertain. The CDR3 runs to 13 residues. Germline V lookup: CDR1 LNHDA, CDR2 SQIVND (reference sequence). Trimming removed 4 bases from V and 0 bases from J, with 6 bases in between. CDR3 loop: CASSTNLNTEAFF. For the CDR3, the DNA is TGTGCCAGTAGTACCAATCTGAACACTGAAGCTTTCTTT.

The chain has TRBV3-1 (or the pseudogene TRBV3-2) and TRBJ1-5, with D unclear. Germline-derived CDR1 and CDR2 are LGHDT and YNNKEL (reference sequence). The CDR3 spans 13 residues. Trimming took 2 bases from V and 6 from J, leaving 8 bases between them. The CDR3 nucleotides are TGTGCCAGCAGCCAATCGCCGGGTCAGCCCCAGCATTTT. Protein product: CASSQSPGQPQHF.

The CDR3 region is CASSDRVGAEAFF. The CDR3 DNA reads TGTGCCAGCAGCGACAGGGTAGGGGCTGAAGCTTTCTTT. The gene calls are TRBV4-2 and TRBJ1-1, with 7 positions matching TRBD1. CDR3 length: 13 amino acids. Germline CDR1 reads LGHNA; CDR2 reads YNFKEQ. With V trimmed by 5 bases and J by 6 bases, 6 bases remained unmatched.

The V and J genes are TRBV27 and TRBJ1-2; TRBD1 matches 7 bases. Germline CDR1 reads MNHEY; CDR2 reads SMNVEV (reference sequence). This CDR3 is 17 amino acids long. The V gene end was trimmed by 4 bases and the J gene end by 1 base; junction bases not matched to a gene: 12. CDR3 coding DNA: TGTGCCAGCAGTTCGAACAGGGGCCAAGACCTTAACTATGGCTACACCTTC. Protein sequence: CASSSNRGQDLNYGYTF.

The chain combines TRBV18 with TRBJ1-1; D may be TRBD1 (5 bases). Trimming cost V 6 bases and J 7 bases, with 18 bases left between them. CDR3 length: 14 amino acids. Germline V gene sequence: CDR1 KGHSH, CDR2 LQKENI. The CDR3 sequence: CASSPLTEASEAFF. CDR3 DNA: TGTGCCAGCTCGCCTCTGACAGAAGCAAGTGAAGCTTTCTTT. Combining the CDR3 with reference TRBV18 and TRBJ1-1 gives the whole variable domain NAGVMQNPRHLVRRRGQEARLRCSPMKGHSHVYWYRQLPEEGLKFMVYLQKENIIDESGMPKERFSAEFPKEGPSILRIQQVVRGDSAAYFCASSPLTEASEAFFGQGTRLTVV.

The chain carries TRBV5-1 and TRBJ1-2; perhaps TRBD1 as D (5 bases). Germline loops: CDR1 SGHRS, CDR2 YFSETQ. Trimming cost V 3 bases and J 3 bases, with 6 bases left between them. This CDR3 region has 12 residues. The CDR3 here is CASSSGDYGYTF. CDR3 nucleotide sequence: TGCGCCAGCAGCTCGGGGGACTATGGCTACACCTTC.

The CDR3 loop reads CASSLGTLFTGELFF. CDR3 in DNA: TGTGCCAGCAGCCTGGGGACTCTATTCACCGGGGAGCTGTTTTTT. This chain joins TRBV4-2 and TRBJ2-2; a possible D gene is TRBD2 (6 bases). Trimming took off 4 bases at V and 4 bases at J, with 13 bases between the two ends. CDR3 length equals 15 residues. Per the germline V gene, CDR1 is LGHNA and CDR2 is YNFKEQ.

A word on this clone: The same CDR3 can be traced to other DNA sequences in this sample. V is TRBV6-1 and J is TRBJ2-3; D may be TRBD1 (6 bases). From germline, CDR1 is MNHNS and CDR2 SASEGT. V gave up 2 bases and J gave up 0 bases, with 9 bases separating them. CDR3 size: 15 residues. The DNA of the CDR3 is TGTGCCAGCAGTGAATTGGGGGCTAGCACAGATACGCAGTATTTT. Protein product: CASSELGASTDTQYF.

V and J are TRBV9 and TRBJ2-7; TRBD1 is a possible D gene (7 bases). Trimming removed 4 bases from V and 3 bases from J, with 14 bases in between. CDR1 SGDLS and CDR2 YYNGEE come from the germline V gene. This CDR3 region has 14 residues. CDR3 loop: CASSRQGGDYEQYF. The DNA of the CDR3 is TGTGCCAGCAGCCGCCAGGGGGGTGACTACGAGCAGTACTTC.

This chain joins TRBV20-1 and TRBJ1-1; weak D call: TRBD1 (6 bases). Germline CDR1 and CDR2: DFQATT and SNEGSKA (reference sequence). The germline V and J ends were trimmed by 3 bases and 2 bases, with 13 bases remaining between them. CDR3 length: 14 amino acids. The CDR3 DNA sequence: TGCAGTGCTAGTTCGACAGGAGGTAACACTGAAGCTTTCTTT. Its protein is CSASSTGGNTEAFF.

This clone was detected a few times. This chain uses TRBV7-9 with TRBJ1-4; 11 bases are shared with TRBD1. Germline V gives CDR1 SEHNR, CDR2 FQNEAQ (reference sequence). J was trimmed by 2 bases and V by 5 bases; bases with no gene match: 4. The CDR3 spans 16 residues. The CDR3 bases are TGTGCCAGCAGCGCCGGACAGGGGGCGACTAATGAAAAACTGTTTTTT. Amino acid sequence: CASSAGQGATNEKLFF.

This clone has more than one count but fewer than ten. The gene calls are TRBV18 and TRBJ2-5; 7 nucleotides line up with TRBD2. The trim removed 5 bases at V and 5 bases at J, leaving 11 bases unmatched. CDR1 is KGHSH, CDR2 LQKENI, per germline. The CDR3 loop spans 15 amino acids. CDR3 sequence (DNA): TGTGCCAGCTCATCAGGCGGGGGTGGCCGGGAGACCCAGTACTTC. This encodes CASSSGGGGRETQYF.